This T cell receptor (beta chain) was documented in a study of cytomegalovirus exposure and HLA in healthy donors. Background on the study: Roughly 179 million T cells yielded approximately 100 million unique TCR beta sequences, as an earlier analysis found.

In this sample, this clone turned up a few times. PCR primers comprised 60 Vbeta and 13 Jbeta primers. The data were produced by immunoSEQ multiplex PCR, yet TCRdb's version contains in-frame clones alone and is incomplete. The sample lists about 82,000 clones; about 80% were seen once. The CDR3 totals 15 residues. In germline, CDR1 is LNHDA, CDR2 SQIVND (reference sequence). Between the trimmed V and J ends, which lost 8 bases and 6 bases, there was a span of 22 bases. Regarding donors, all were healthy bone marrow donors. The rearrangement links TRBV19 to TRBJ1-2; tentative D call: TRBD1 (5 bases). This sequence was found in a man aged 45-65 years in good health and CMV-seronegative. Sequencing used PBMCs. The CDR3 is CASSFRGRALDGYTF. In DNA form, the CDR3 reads TGTGCCAGTTCGTTTAGAGGCAGGGCGCTTGATGGCTACACCTTC. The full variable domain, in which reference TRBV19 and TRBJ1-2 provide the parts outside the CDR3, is DGGITQSPKYLFRKEGQNVTLSCEQNLNHDAMYWYRQDPGQGLRLIYYSQIVNDFQKGDIAEGYSVSREKKESFPLTVTSAQKNPTAFYLCASSFRGRALDGYTFGSGTRLTVV.